These 29 T cell receptor beta chains share one sample of origin, sequenced in a study of cytomegalovirus exposure and HLA in healthy donors. Using immunoSEQ multiplex PCR, the repertoire was profiled, and TCRdb retains in-frame clones only, with some absent. Among about 110,000 clones listed, approximately 85% were seen once. The sequencing input was PBMCs. All receptors come from a woman aged 18-29 years in good health and CMV-seronegative.

The rearrangement uses TRBV5-1 and TRBJ2-2; 9 nucleotides match TRBD1. This CDR3 spans 14 amino acids. CDR1 and CDR2 (germline): SGHRS, YFSETQ. The trim removed 3 bases at V and 7 bases at J, leaving 4 bases unmatched. CDR3 sequence (DNA): TGCGCCAGCAGCTGGAGGACAGGGGACGGGGAGCTGTTTTTT. Its protein is CASSWRTGDGELFF.

The chain couples TRBV27 to TRBJ2-3, with D perhaps matching TRBD2 (6 bases). The germline V gene has CDR1 MNHEY and CDR2 SMNVEV (reference sequence). The CDR3 spans 16 residues. The V end lost 7 bases, the J end lost 2 bases, and 19 bases lay between the germline ends. CDR3 bases: TGTGCCAGCAACCTGAACCGGGACTTACCCACAGATACGCAGTATTTT. Protein product: CASNLNRDLPTDTQYF.

The V gene is TRBV2, the J gene TRBJ2-3, with unresolved D. CDR3 size: 12 residues. V was shortened by 6 bases and J by 2 bases, with 6 bases between the two germline ends. Germline V CDR1 and CDR2: SNHLY, FYNNEI. CDR3 sequence reads: CASRELTDTQYF. The CDR3 DNA is TGTGCCAGCAGGGAGCTCACAGATACGCAGTATTTT.

This chain connects TRBV19 to TRBJ1-2, with a possible D match to TRBD1 (5 bases). V dropped 8 bases and J dropped 8 bases, with 12 bases sitting between them. This CDR3 is 11 amino acids long. CDR1 and CDR2 from the germline V gene are LNHDA and SQIVND (reference sequence). CDR3: CASHGGGGYTF. The CDR3 nucleotides are TGTGCCAGTCACGGGGGGGGAGGCTACACCTTC.

The genes are TRBV6-5 and TRBJ2-2, with D possibly TRBD1 on 5 matching bases. Germline V CDR1 and CDR2: MNHEY, SVGAGI. V was shortened by 4 bases and J by 7 bases, with 16 bases between the two germline ends. This CDR3 spans 15 amino acids. CDR3 sequence (DNA): TGTGCCAGCAGTTCCCGTAAGGGGTCAAACGGGGAGCTGTTTTTT. It yields the protein CASSSRKGSNGELFF.

The rearrangement joins TRBV4-1 to TRBJ1-1, with 10 positions matching TRBD1. This CDR3 region has 17 residues. J was trimmed by 3 bases and V by 4 bases; bases with no gene match: 11. Germline CDR1 reads MGHRA; CDR2 reads YSYEKL. The CDR3 here is CASSPRDRGLRDTEAFF. The CDR3 nucleotides read TGCGCCAGCAGCCCACGAGACAGGGGGCTGAGGGACACTGAAGCTTTCTTT.

V is TRBV7-9 and J is TRBJ1-6; D is uncertain. The V gene's germline CDR1 is SEHNR and CDR2 FQNEAQ (reference sequence). Trimming left V 4 bases short and J 8 bases short, with 15 bases between. The CDR3 is 15 residues long. The CDR3 is CASSSPSLQDSPLHF. As DNA, the CDR3 is TGTGCCAGCAGCTCCCCATCATTACAAGATTCACCCCTCCACTTT.

The V gene is TRBV30, the J gene TRBJ1-5, with 7 nucleotides matching TRBD1. CDR1 is GTSNPN, CDR2 SVGIG, per germline (reference sequence). The CDR3 covers 14 residues. The V gene end was trimmed by 1 base and the J gene end by 4 bases; junction bases not matched to a gene: 4. Here the CDR3 reads CAWSGQGGNQPQHF. The CDR3 DNA follows: TGTGCCTGGAGTGGACAGGGTGGAAATCAGCCCCAGCATTTT.

This clone was detected once. The rearrangement links TRBV12-5 to TRBJ2-5; 8 nucleotides line up with TRBD2. The V segment lost 7 bases and the J segment 1 base; nucleotides outside the gene matches: 8. The CDR3 extends over 15 amino acids. Germline CDR1 LGHNT, CDR2 FRNRAP. In DNA, the CDR3 is TGTGCTAGTGCTCTCCGGGAGGGGGGCCAAGAGACCCAGTACTTC. It encodes CASALREGGQETQYF.

This clone was counted once. The rearrangement uses TRBV5-6 and TRBJ2-2; 9 bases map to TRBD1. In germline, CDR1 is SGHDT, CDR2 YYEEEE. This CDR3 region has 14 residues. Trimming at V came to 9 bases and at J to 1 base, leaving 4 bases not matched to a gene. The CDR3 nucleotides read TGTGCCACAGCGGGACAGGGGAACACCGGGGAGCTGTTTTTT. Its protein is CATAGQGNTGELFF.

V and J are TRBV18 and TRBJ1-3; tentative D call: TRBD1 (6 bases). Looked up from germline, CDR1 is KGHSH and CDR2 is LQKENI. The CDR3 has 21 amino acids. V was shortened by 3 bases and J by 1 base, with 28 bases between the two germline ends. CDR3 region: CASSPNVVDRRSIASGNTIYF. CDR3 nucleotides: TGTGCCAGCTCACCTAACGTCGTGGACAGACGCTCGATCGCTTCTGGAAACACCATATATTTT. Drawing the rest from reference TRBV18 and TRBJ1-3, the complete variable domain is NAGVMQNPRHLVRRRGQEARLRCSPMKGHSHVYWYRQLPEEGLKFMVYLQKENIIDESGMPKERFSAEFPKEGPSILRIQQVVRGDSAAYFCASSPNVVDRRSIASGNTIYFGEGSWLTVV.

The CDR3 loop is CASSSWDRGTDTQYF. The CDR3 region has the DNA TGTGCCAGCAGCTCTTGGGACAGGGGCACAGATACGCAGTATTTT. This sequence joins TRBV11-1 and TRBJ2-3, with TRBD1 identical over 9 bases. Germline CDR1 is SGHAT and CDR2 is FQDESV (reference sequence). V dropped 4 bases and J dropped 1; count of bases not matched to a gene: 3. The CDR3 sequence is 15 residues long.

This sequence joins TRBV27 and TRBJ2-1; 11 positions match TRBD2. Germline CDR1 and CDR2: MNHEY and SMNVEV (reference sequence). There are 14 residues in the CDR3. V lost 6 bases, J lost 6 bases, and 4 bases stayed unmatched. The CDR3 is CASRKGTSGNEQFF. The DNA for the CDR3 is TGTGCCAGCAGAAAAGGGACTAGCGGCAATGAGCAGTTCTTC.

This clone was seen once. The chain has TRBV9 and TRBJ1-6; no clear D. There are 12 residues in the CDR3. The V gene's germline CDR1 is SGDLS and CDR2 YYNGEE. V lost 3 bases and J lost 8, with 6 bases in between. The CDR3 DNA is TGTGCCAGCAGCGCCGGGGATTCACCCCTCCACTTT. Protein: CASSAGDSPLHF.

The chain combines TRBV29-1 with TRBJ2-1; D is perhaps TRBD1 (6 bases). V lost 0 bases, J lost 7 bases, and 13 bases lay in between. The CDR3 covers 14 residues. The germline V gene has CDR1 SQVTM and CDR2 ANQGSEA. CDR3: CSVEDPTQGNEQFF. The CDR3 bases are TGCAGCGTTGAAGACCCTACACAGGGTAATGAGCAGTTCTTC.

The V gene is TRBV2, the J gene TRBJ1-2, with 12 bases aligning to TRBD1. Germline CDR1 is SNHLY and CDR2 is FYNNEI. The CDR3 spans 15 residues. The J segment lost 10 bases and the V segment lost 3 bases, leaving 9 bases of the junction unmatched. In DNA form, the CDR3 reads TGTGCCAGCAGTGAGGGTTGGGGACAGGGGGCGGACTACACCTTC. It translates to CASSEGWGQGADYTF.

The V call is TRBV9, the J call TRBJ2-3, with D possibly being TRBD2 (7 bases). V was shortened by 4 bases and J by 11 bases, with 23 bases between the two germline ends. This CDR3 is 15 amino acids long. CDR1 is SGDLS and CDR2 is YYNGEE in the germline V gene. The CDR3 loop reads CASSPLGGGDQGQYF. The CDR3 DNA reads TGTGCCAGCAGCCCCCTGGGAGGGGGAGATCAAGGGCAGTATTTT.

The rearrangement joins TRBV5-1 to TRBJ1-1; D is perhaps TRBD1 (5 bases). The germline gives CDR1 SGHRS, CDR2 YFSETQ. The CDR3 spans 12 residues. With 7 bases removed from V and 2 bases from J, the gap between germline ends came to 9 bases. The CDR3 sequence is CASSQVNTEAFF. The CDR3 DNA follows: TGCGCCAGCTCACAGGTAAACACTGAAGCTTTCTTT.

The chain recombines TRBV10-3 with TRBJ1-2; D is possibly TRBD1 (6 bases). Trimming took 10 bases from V and 2 from J, leaving 14 bases between them. The CDR3 contains 13 residues. Germline V gene data show CDR1 as ENHRY and CDR2 as SYGVKD. The DNA of the CDR3 is TGTGCCACCGAGGGGGGGCTGAACTATGGCTACACCTTC. As protein: CATEGGLNYGYTF.

The V call is TRBV30, the J call TRBJ1-4, with 11 bases fitting TRBD1. Germline CDR1 reads GTSNPN; CDR2 reads SVGIG (reference sequence). Trimming at V came to 2 bases and at J to 8 bases, leaving 7 bases not matched to a gene. The CDR3 has 15 residues. This CDR3 is CAWSHQGQGVEKLFF. CDR3 sequence (DNA): TGTGCCTGGAGTCATCAGGGACAGGGGGTAGAAAAACTGTTTTTT.

J is TRBJ2-7 and V is TRBV11-2, with 8 bases fitting TRBD1. The germline V gene encodes CDR1 SGHAT and CDR2 FQNNGV. The CDR3 sequence is 14 residues long. V shed 5 bases, J shed 5 bases, and the junction held 8 bases outside the gene matches. The CDR3 is CASSRGTGRDEQYF. In DNA form, the CDR3 reads TGTGCCAGCAGCCGAGGGACAGGCCGTGACGAGCAGTACTTC.

This chain connects TRBV30 to TRBJ1-6; TRBD1 matches 7 bases. V trimming: 0 bases; J trimming: 7 bases; junction bases outside the gene matches: 6. Germline assignment: CDR1 GTSNPN and CDR2 SVGIG (reference sequence). The CDR3 consists of 15 residues. The CDR3 loop is CAWSVLSRGNSPLHF. CDR3 bases: TGTGCCTGGAGTGTACTTAGCAGGGGGAATTCACCCCTCCACTTT. The variable domain in full, with the rest retrieved from reference TRBV30 and TRBJ1-6, is SQTIHQWPATLVQPVGSPLSLECTVEGTSNPNLYWYRQAAGRGLQLLFYSVGIGQISSEVPQNLSASRPQDRQFILSSKKLLLSDSGFYLCAWSVLSRGNSPLHFGNGTRLTVT.

This clone came up a few times. The chain joins TRBV6-4 to TRBJ2-2; 7 bases are a match to TRBD1. V lost 6 bases and J lost 3; bases outside the gene matches: 4. The V gene's germline CDR1 is MRHNA and CDR2 SNTAGT. The CDR3 consists of 14 residues. CDR3 DNA: TGTGCCAGCAGCGGTACAGGGGACACCGGGGAGCTGTTTTTT. Translation: CASSGTGDTGELFF.

The chain uses TRBV12-5 and TRBJ1-1; tentatively, D is TRBD1 (5 bases). The V end lost 0 bases, the J end lost 2 bases, and 13 bases lay between the germline ends. CDR1 is LGHNT, CDR2 FRNRAP, per germline. CDR3 length equals 16 residues. The CDR3 DNA follows: TGTGCTAGTGGTTTGGTTCGGGGGGTCAGAAACACTGAAGCTTTCTTT. Translated, it gives CASGLVRGVRNTEAFF.

The rearrangement links TRBV14 to TRBJ2-2; the match to TRBD2 covers 14 bases. The CDR3 covers 18 residues. Germline CDR1 reads SGHDN; CDR2 reads FVKESK. J lost 5 bases, V lost 3 bases, and 8 bases had no gene match. As DNA, the CDR3 is TGTGCCAGCAGCCAGCCGGCCGGGACTAGCGGGGGAACCGGGGAGCTGTTTTTT. Its protein is CASSQPAGTSGGTGELFF.

The chain has TRBV7-8 and TRBJ2-1, with 10 bases fitting TRBD1. CDR3 length: 15 residues. V gave up 8 bases and J gave up 2 bases; unmatched junction bases: 6. Germline CDR1 reads SGHVS; CDR2 reads FQNEAQ. The CDR3 DNA follows: TGTGCCAGCGGGACAGGGGATGGAGCCTACAATGAGCAGTTCTTC. It codes for CASGTGDGAYNEQFF.

The V and J genes are TRBV29-1 and TRBJ1-5, with D unclear. Germline V gives CDR1 SQVTM, CDR2 ANQGSEA. The CDR3 consists of 13 residues. Between the trimmed V and J ends, which lost 3 bases and 7 bases, there was a span of 13 bases. CDR3 nucleotides: TGCAGCGTTGAGACCTCCCTCGGGCAGCCCCAGCATTTT. It is translated as CSVETSLGQPQHF.

The CDR3 loop is CASSARDTHTEETQYF. CDR3 DNA sequence: TGTGCCAGCAGCGCCCGGGACACCCACACTGAGGAGACCCAGTACTTC. The J gene is TRBJ2-5, the V gene TRBV13; possible D gene TRBD1, 6 bases. Looked up from germline, CDR1 is PRHDT and CDR2 is FYEKMQ (reference sequence). The CDR3 is 16 amino acids. With 5 bases removed from V and 5 bases from J, the gap between germline ends came to 21 bases.

The rearrangement joins TRBV28 to TRBJ1-2; 9 bases map to TRBD1. V lost 8 bases, J lost 5 bases, and 3 bases stayed unmatched. The CDR3 spans 12 residues. CDR1 is MDHEN, CDR2 SYDVKM, per germline. The CDR3 is CASGTGMYGYTF. The CDR3 coding sequence is TGTGCCAGCGGGACAGGGATGTATGGCTACACCTTC.